This T cell receptor beta chain was obtained from a study of blood T cell repertoires in COVID-19. Study details: Acute and convalescent COVID-19 specimens originated in the United States, Italy and Spain. The analysed material was cDNA or gDNA that came from T cells, B-cell-depleted T cells, or PBMCs.

In the source study's methods: Amplifying reference gene primers gave estimates of nucleated cell counts. The assay was immunoSEQ multiplex PCR, and TCRdb's table has in-frame clones only and misses some. The V and J calls and clone size come from that table; D and trimming were worked out from the DNA. The table shows about 260,000 clones, with roughly nine tenths occurring only once. This CDR3 has 15 residues. CDR1 is MNHEY, CDR2 SVGEGT, per germline. V lost 3 bases, J lost 4 bases, and 15 bases lay in between. The gene calls are TRBV6-2 or TRBV6-3 and TRBJ1-2; D call uncertain. The sequencing sample was made of peripheral blood. This TCR came from a man aged 40-49 years who had recovered from COVID-19. The CDR3, as DNA: TGTGCCAGCAGTTATCTTTCCAGGTCGACCTATGGCTACACCTTC. It codes for CASSYLSRSTYGYTF.